This T cell receptor beta chain is drawn from a study of PD-1 blockade in classical Hodgkin lymphoma. General study findings and limits: CD4+ TCR diversity, unlike CD8+, climbed significantly by C4D1.

This clone came up a few times. The antigen remains undetermined. Repertoires were generated with immunoSEQ multiplex PCR, while TCRdb's copy carries only in-frame clones and drops some. The sample holds approximately 44,000 clones, 60% to 80% seen once. The time point here: cycle 4 day 1 (C4D1), after 6 weeks of nivolumab. Brentuximab vedotin exposure varied among the patients, all of whom had relapsed after autologous stem cell transplantation. CDR1 is LNHDA and CDR2 is SQIVND in the germline V gene (reference sequence). Losses at the gene ends were 10 bases for V and 9 bases for J; bases not matched to a gene: 12. The CDR3 runs 13 residues.

This specimen was peripheral blood mononuclear cells (PBMCs), taken before the fourth cycle of nivolumab. This clonotype was obtained from a human donor with classical Hodgkin lymphoma. This chain joins TRBV19 and TRBJ2-1, with TRBD1 identical over 7 bases. The CDR3 sequence: CATSGTAYFEQFF. The CDR3 nucleotides read TGTGCCACTTCCGGGACAGCATACTTTGAGCAGTTCTTC.